This TCR beta chain was sequenced during a study of Ad26.COV2.S vaccination and SARS-CoV-2 variants. In the study overall: A participant enrolled in the COV1001 Ad26.COV2.S trial arm provided the sample. Into the muscle, Ad26.COV2.S was dosed once or twice, 56 days apart.

With respect to this clone: Its specificity is not known.

Findings of the study overall: Breadth and depth estimates from TCRs may understate total T cell responses.

Profiling relied on immunoSEQ multiplex PCR, and the TCRdb table lists in-frame clones only, not all of them. This sample has fewer than 400,000 clones, with approximately 89% found just once. As for treatment: around 19 received Ad26.COV2.S at low or high dose, single or two shots; about five received placebo; per-sample allocation not given. Samples were taken on day 63 after the first vaccine or placebo injection. The donor was a Boston adult aged 18-55 years. The starting material was peripheral blood, obtained in a trial of Ad26.COV2.S vaccine versus placebo. The receptor was isolated from a person between 18 and 65 years old who received the Ad26.COV2.S COVID-19 vaccine or a placebo.

The CDR3 is CASSDVKLAGVQETQYF. In DNA, the CDR3 is TGTGCCAGCAGTGATGTTAAGCTAGCGGGAGTGCAAGAGACCCAGTACTTC. This chain links TRBV6-1 with TRBJ2-5; 10 bases map to TRBD2. V was pared by 3 bases and J by 2 bases, with 9 bases of the junction left unmatched. Germline CDR1 is MNHNS and CDR2 is SASEGT. The CDR3 loop spans 17 amino acids.